This T cell receptor (beta chain) was recovered during a study of response to subunit inactivated influenza vaccine. TCRdb independently ran MiXCR on the RT-PCR reads; one entry per CDR3 protein. The profile shows around 790,000 distinct CDR3 sequences, 21% of them singletons. CDR3 length: 13 amino acids. In germline, CDR1 is DFQATT, CDR2 SNEGSKA (reference sequence). V lost 7 bases to trimming and J lost 0 bases, with 10 bases between them. This sequence joins TRBV20-1 and TRBJ1-5; maybe TRBD1 (5 bases). The specimen comprised PBMCs from blood, sampled 4 to 6 days after vaccination. This sequence originates from a man between 45 and 60 years old who received an inactivated influenza vaccine. CDR3 protein: CSVGADSNQPQHF. The CDR3 DNA reads as TGCAGTGTAGGGGCTGATAGCAATCAGCCCCAGCATTTT.